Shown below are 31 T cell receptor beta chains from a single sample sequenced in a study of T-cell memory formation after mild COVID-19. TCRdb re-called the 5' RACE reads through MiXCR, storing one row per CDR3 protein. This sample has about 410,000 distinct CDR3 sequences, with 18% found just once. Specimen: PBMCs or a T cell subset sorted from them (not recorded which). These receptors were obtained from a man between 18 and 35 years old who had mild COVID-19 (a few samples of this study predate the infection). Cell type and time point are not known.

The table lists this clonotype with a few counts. In nucleotides, the CDR3 is TGTGCCAGCAGCCCTGGACAGAAAAACACCGGGGAGCTGTTTTTT. Protein sequence: CASSPGQKNTGELFF. V gene TRBV5-5 combines with J gene TRBJ2-2; maybe TRBD1 (6 bases). Germline CDR1 is SGHKS and CDR2 is YYEKEE (reference sequence). The V and J ends lost 4 bases and 2 bases respectively, with 12 bases between them. CDR3 length equals 15 residues.

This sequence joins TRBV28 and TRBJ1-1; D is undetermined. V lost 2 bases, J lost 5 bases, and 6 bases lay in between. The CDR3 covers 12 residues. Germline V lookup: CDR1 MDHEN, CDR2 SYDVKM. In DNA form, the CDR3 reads TGTGCCAGCAGTTTAATAAAAACTGAAGCTTTCTTT. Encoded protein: CASSLIKTEAFF. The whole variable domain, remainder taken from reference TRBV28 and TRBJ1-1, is DVKVTQSSRYLVKRTGEKVFLECVQDMDHENMFWYRQDPGLGLRLIYFSYDVKMKEKGDIPEGYSVSREKKERFSLILESASTNQTSMYLCASSLIKTEAFFGQGTRLTVV.

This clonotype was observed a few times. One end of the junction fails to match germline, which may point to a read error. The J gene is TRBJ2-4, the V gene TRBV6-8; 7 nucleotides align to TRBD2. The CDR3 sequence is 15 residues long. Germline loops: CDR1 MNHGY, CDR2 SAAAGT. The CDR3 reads CASIRGLSAKNIKYF. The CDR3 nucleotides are TGTGCCAGCATCCGGGGACTATCGGCCAAAAACATTAAGTACTTC.

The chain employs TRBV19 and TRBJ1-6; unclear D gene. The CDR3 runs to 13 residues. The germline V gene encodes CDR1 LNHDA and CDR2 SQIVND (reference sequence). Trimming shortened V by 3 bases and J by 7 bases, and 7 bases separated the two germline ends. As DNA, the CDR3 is TGTGCCAGTAGTATTTCTAGCAATTCACCCCTCCACTTT. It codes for CASSISSNSPLHF.

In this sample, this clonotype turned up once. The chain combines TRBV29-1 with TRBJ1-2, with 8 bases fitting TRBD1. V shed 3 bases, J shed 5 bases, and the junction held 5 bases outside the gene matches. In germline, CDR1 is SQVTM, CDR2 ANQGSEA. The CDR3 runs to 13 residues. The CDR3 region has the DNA TGCAGCGTTGAGGGCAGGGGGCTTTATGGCTACACCTTC. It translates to CSVEGRGLYGYTF. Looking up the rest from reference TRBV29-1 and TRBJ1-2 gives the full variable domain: SAVISQKPSRDICQRGTSLTIQCQVDSQVTMMFWYRQQPGQSLTLIATANQGSEATYESGFVIDKFPISRPNLTFSTLTVSNMSPEDSSIYLCSVEGRGLYGYTFGSGTRLTVV.

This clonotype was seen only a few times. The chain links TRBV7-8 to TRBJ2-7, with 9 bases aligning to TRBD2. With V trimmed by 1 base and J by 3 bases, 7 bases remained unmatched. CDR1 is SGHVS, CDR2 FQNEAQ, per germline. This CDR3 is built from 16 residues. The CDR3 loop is CASSLDVGTSIYEQYF. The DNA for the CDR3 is TGTGCCAGCAGCTTAGACGTCGGGACTAGCATCTACGAGCAGTACTTC. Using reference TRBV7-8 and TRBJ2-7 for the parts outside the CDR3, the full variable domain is GAGVSQSPRYKVAKRGQDVALRCDPISGHVSLFWYQQALGQGPEFLTYFQNEAQLDKSGLPSDRFFAERPEGSVSTLKIQRTQQEDSAVYLCASSLDVGTSIYEQYFGPGTRLTVT.

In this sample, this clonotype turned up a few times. This CDR3 reads CASSPPASGGADTQYF. Written as DNA, the CDR3 is TGTGCCAGCTCACCACCAGCCAGCGGGGGAGCAGATACGCAGTATTTT. J is TRBJ2-3 and V is TRBV18, with 8 bases matching TRBD2. Per germline, CDR1 KGHSH and CDR2 LQKENI. V lost 0 bases and J lost 4; bases outside the gene matches: 6. The CDR3 consists of 16 residues.

The CDR3 protein is CSVEGGLGGYTF. Here the CDR3 DNA reads TGCAGCGTTGAAGGGGGTCTTGGTGGCTACACCTTC. The chain links TRBV29-1 to TRBJ1-2; D uncertain. The V end lost 1 base, the J end lost 7 bases, and 10 bases lay between the germline ends. The germline V gene has CDR1 SQVTM and CDR2 ANQGSEA. CDR3 length: 12 residues.

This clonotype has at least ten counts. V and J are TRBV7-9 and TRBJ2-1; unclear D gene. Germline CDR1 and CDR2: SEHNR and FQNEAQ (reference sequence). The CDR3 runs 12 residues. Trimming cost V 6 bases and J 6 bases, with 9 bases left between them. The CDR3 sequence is CASSLVSNEQFF. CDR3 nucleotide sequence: TGTGCCAGCAGTTTGGTTAGCAATGAGCAGTTCTTC.

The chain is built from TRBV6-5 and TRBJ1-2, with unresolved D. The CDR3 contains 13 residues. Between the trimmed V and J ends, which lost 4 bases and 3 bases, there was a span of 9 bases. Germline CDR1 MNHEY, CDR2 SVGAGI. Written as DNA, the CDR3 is TGTGCCAGCAGTTTGACGGTAGACTATGGCTACACCTTC. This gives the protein CASSLTVDYGYTF.

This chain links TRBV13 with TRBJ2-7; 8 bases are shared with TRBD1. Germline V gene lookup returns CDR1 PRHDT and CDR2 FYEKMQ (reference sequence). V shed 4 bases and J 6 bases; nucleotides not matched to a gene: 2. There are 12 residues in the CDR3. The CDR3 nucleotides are TGTGCCAGCAGCTCCAGGGGGCGCGAGCAGTACGTC. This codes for CASSSRGREQYV.

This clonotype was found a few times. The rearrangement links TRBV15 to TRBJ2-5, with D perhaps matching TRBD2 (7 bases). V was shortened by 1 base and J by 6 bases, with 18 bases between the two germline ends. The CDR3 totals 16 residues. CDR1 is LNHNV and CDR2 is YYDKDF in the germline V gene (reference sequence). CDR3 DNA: TGTGCCACCAGCAGAGGAGGAGGGGGGGCCGTTAAGACCCAGTACTTC. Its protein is CATSRGGGGAVKTQYF. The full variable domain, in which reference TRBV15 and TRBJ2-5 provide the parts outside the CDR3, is DAMVIQNPRYQVTQFGKPVTLSCSQTLNHNVMYWYQQKSSQAPKLLFHYYDKDFNNEADTPDNFQSRRPNTSFCFLDIRSPGLGDTAMYLCATSRGGGGAVKTQYFGPGTRLLVL.

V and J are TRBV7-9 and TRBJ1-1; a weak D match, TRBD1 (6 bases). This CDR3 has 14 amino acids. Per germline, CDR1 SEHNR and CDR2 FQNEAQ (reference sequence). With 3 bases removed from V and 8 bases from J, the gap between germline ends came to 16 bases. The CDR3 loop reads CASSFSQGVLEAFF. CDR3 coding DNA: TGTGCCAGCAGCTTTTCACAGGGTGTATTGGAAGCTTTCTTT.

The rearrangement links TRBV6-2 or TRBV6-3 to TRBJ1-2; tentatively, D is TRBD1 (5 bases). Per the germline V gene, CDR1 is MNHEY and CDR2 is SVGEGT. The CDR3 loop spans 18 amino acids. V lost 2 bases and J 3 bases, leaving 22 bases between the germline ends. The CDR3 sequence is CASSYPTVRSPGDYGYTF. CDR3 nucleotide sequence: TGTGCCAGCAGTTACCCGACGGTGCGCAGTCCGGGGGACTATGGCTACACCTTC.

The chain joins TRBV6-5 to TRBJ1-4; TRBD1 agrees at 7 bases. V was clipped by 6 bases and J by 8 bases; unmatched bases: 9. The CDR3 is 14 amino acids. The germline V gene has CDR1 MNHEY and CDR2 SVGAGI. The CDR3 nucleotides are TGTGCCAGCAGAATGGGACAGCCAAGGGAAAAACTGTTTTTT. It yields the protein CASRMGQPREKLFF.

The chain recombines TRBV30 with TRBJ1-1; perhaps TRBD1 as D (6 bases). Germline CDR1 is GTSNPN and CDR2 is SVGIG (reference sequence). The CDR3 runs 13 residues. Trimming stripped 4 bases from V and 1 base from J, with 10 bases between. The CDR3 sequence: CAWIETGNTEAFF. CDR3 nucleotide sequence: TGTGCCTGGATTGAGACAGGGAACACTGAAGCTTTCTTT.

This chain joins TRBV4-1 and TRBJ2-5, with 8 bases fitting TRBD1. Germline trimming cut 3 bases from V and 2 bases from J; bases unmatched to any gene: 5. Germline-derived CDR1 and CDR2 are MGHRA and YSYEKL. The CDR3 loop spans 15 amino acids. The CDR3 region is CASSHGQGVQETQYF. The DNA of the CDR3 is TGCGCCAGCAGCCACGGACAGGGCGTTCAAGAGACCCAGTACTTC.

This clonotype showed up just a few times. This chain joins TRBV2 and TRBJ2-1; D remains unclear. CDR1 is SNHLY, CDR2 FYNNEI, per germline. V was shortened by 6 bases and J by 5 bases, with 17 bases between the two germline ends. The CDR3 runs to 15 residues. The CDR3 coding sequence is TGTGCCAGCAGCCTAGGTTCAAACTTGAACAATGAGCAGTTCTTC. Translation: CASSLGSNLNNEQFF.

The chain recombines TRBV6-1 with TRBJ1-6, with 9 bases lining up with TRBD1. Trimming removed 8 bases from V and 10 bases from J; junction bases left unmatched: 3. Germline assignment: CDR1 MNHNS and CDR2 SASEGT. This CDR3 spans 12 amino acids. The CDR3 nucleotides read TGTGCCAGCCGGGACAGGGACTCACCCCTCCACTTT. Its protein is CASRDRDSPLHF.

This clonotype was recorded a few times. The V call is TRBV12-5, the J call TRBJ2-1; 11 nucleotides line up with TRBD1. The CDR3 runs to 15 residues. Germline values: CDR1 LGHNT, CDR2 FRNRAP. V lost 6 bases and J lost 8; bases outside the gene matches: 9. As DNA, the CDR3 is TGTGCTAGTGGACAAGGACAGGGGGCATTGGATGAGCAGTTCTTC. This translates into CASGQGQGALDEQFF.

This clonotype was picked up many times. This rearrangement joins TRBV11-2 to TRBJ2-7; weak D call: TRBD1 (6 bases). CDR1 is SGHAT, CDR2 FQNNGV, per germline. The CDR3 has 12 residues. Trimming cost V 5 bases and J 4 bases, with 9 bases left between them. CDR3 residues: CASSGGLYEQYF. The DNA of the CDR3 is TGTGCCAGCAGCGGGGGCCTTTACGAGCAGTACTTC.

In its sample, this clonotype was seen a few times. CDR3 amino acids: CASSLALRNEQFF. The DNA for the CDR3 is TGTGCCAGCAGCTTAGCTTTGCGCAATGAGCAGTTCTTC. The J gene is TRBJ2-1, the V gene TRBV7-8; D gene uncertain. The V end was cut by 0 bases, the J end by 6 bases, with 6 bases between. In germline, CDR1 is SGHVS, CDR2 FQNEAQ. The CDR3 totals 13 residues.

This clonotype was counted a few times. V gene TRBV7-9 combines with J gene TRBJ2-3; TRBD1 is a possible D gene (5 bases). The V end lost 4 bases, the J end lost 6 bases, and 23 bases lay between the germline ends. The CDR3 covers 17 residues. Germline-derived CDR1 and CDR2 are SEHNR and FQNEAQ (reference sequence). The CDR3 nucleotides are TGTGCCAGCAGCTCACTTCCCCAGGGCGGAATGGGGGATACGCAGTATTTT. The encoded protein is CASSSLPQGGMGDTQYF.

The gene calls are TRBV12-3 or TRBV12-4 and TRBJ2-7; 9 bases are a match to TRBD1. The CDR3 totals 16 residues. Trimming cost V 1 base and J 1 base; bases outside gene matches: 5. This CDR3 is CASSLVTGGGSYEQYF. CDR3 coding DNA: TGTGCCAGCAGTTTAGTGACAGGGGGTGGGTCCTACGAGCAGTACTTC.

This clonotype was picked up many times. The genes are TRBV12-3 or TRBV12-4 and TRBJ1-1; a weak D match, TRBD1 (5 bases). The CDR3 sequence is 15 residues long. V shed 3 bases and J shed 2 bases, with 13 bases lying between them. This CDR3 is CASSFGGTVNTEAFF. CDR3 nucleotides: TGTGCCAGCAGTTTTGGTGGGACGGTAAACACTGAAGCTTTCTTT.

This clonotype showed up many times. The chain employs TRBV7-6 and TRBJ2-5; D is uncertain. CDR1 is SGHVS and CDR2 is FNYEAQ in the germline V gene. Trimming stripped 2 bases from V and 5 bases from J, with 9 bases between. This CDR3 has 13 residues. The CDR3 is CASSLRDVETQYF. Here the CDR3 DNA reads TGTGCCAGCAGCTTAAGGGATGTCGAGACCCAGTACTTC.

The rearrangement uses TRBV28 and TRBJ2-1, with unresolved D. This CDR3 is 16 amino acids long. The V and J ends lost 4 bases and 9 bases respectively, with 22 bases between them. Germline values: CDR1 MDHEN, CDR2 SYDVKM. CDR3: CASSSARWNIGSEQFF. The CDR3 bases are TGTGCCAGCAGTTCCGCGCGCTGGAATATCGGAAGTGAGCAGTTCTTC.

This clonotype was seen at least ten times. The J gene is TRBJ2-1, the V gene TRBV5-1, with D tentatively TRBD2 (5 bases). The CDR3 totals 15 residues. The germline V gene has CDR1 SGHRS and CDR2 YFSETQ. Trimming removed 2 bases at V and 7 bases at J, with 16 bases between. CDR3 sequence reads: CASSFEGPLGNEQFF. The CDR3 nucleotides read TGCGCCAGCAGCTTTGAGGGCCCCCTGGGAAATGAGCAGTTCTTC. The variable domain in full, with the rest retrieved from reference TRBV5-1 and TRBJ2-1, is KAGVTQTPRYLIKTRGQQVTLSCSPISGHRSVSWYQQTPGQGLQFLFEYFSETQRNKGNFPGRFSGRQFSNSRSEMNVSTLELGDSALYLCASSFEGPLGNEQFFGPGTRLTVL.

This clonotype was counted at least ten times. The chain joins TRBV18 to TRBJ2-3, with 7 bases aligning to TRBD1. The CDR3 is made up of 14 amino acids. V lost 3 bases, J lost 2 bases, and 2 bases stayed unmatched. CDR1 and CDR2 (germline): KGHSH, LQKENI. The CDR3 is CASSPQGVTDTQYF. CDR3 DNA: TGTGCCAGCTCACCGCAGGGGGTCACAGATACGCAGTATTTT.

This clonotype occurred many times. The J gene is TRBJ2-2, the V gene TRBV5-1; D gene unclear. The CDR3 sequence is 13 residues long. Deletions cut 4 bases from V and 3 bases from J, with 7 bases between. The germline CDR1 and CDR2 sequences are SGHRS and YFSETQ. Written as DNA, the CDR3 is TGCGCCAGCAGCAAGTCCCACACCGGGGAGCTGTTTTTT. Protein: CASSKSHTGELFF. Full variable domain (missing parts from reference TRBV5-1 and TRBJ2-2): KAGVTQTPRYLIKTRGQQVTLSCSPISGHRSVSWYQQTPGQGLQFLFEYFSETQRNKGNFPGRFSGRQFSNSRSEMNVSTLELGDSALYLCASSKSHTGELFFGEGSRLTVL.

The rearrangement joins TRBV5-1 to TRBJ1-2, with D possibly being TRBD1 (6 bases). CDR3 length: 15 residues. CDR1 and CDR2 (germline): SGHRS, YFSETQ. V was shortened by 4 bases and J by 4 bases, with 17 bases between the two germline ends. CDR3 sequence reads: CASSLSMGGGYGYTF. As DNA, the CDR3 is TGCGCCAGCAGCCTGTCCATGGGGGGCGGCTATGGCTACACCTTC.